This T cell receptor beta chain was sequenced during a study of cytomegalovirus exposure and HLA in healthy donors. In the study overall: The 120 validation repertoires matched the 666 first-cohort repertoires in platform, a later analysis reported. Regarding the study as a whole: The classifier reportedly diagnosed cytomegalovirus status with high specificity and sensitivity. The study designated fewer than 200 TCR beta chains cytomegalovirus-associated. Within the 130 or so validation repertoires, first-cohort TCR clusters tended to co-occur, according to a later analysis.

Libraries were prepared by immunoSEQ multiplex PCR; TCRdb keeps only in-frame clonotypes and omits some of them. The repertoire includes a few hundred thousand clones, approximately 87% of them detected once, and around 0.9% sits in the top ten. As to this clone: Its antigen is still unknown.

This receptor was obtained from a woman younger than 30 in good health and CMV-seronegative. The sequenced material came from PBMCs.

The CDR3 protein is CASSEWLEAFF. In DNA, the CDR3 is TGTGCCAGCAGTGAGTGGCTTGAAGCTTTCTTT. V gene TRBV2 combines with J gene TRBJ1-1; D unresolved. The CDR3 contains 11 residues. The V gene lost 3 bases and the J gene lost 7 bases, with 6 bases spanning the gap. CDR1 and CDR2 (germline): SNHLY, FYNNEI.